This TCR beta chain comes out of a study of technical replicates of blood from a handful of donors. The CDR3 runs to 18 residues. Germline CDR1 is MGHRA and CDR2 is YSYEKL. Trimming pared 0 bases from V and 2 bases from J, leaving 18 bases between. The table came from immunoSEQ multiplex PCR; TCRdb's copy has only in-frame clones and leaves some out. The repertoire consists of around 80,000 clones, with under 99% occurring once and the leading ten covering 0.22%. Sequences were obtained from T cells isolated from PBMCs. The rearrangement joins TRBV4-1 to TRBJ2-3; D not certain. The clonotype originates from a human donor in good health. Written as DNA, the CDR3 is TGCGCCAGCAGCCAAGAACTCCGACTCATCCTCTACACAGATACGCAGTATTTT. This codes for CASSQELRLILYTDTQYF.